One and the same sample provided the 14 T cell receptor beta chains below, sequenced in a study of blood T cell repertoires in COVID-19. The table came from immunoSEQ multiplex PCR; TCRdb's copy has only in-frame clones and leaves some out. Counted here are about 30,000 clones, just over 85% occurring once; the ten biggest clones make up 20% to 30%. Sequencing input: peripheral blood. The receptor source for this set is a human donor in a cohort sampled during active COVID-19.

J is TRBJ2-3 and V is TRBV28; 12 bases match TRBD1. Germline V gene lookup returns CDR1 MDHEN and CDR2 SYDVKM. This CDR3 spans 18 amino acids. The junction had 6 bases not matched to a gene; V was cut back by 2 bases and J by 0 bases. In nucleotides, the CDR3 is TGTGCCAGCAGTTTAGGGACAGGGGGCGTCTCGAGCACAGATACGCAGTATTTT. This sequence encodes CASSLGTGGVSSTDTQYF.

The chain carries TRBV5-1 and TRBJ1-3; D is unresolved. From germline, CDR1 is SGHRS and CDR2 YFSETQ. V shed 1 base and J shed 2 bases, with 13 bases lying between them. The CDR3 has 16 residues. The CDR3 DNA sequence: TGCGCCAGCAGCTTGTATGGGGAGGTCGCTGGAAACACCATATATTTT. It codes for CASSLYGEVAGNTIYF.

This chain links TRBV11-2 with TRBJ2-3; D not resolved. Germline CDR1 is SGHAT and CDR2 is FQNNGV. This CDR3 has 13 amino acids. The V gene lost 2 bases and the J gene lost 6 bases, with 9 bases spanning the gap. The CDR3 nucleotides are TGTGCCAGCAGCTTATCCGGGTCCGATACGCAGTATTTT. Amino acids: CASSLSGSDTQYF.

The chain is built from TRBV3-1 (or the pseudogene TRBV3-2) and TRBJ2-1, with 7 bases that match TRBD2. The germline CDR1 and CDR2 sequences are LGHDT and YNNKEL (reference sequence). The CDR3 extends over 16 amino acids. J was trimmed by 0 bases and V by 4 bases; bases with no gene match: 6. CDR3 sequence: CASSRSGGSSYNEQFF. The CDR3 DNA is TGTGCCAGCAGCCGTAGCGGCGGGAGCTCCTACAATGAGCAGTTCTTC.

The chain couples TRBV19 to TRBJ1-2; D is undetermined. Trimming took 3 bases from V and 8 from J, leaving 13 bases between them. Germline CDR1 is LNHDA and CDR2 is SQIVND (reference sequence). The length of the CDR3 is 13 residues. The CDR3 here is CASSIREGQGYTF. In DNA, the CDR3 is TGTGCCAGTAGTATCCGGGAGGGTCAGGGCTACACCTTC.

The chain links TRBV15 to TRBJ2-5, with D possibly being TRBD2 (6 bases). This CDR3 comprises 17 residues. Deletions cut 2 bases from V and 5 bases from J, with 21 bases between. Per the germline V gene, CDR1 is LNHNV and CDR2 is YYDKDF (reference sequence). CDR3 DNA: TGTGCCACCAGCAGAAATTCGGGGTCGGTCGGAGGGGAGACCCAGTACTTC. Protein product: CATSRNSGSVGGETQYF.

This chain uses TRBV11-2 with TRBJ2-1, with a tentative D call TRBD2 (6 bases). Trimming cost V 5 bases and J 8 bases, with 13 bases left between them. Germline-derived CDR1 and CDR2 are SGHAT and FQNNGV. The CDR3 length is 13 residues. The CDR3 is CASSPGGGDEQFF. In DNA, the CDR3 is TGTGCCAGCAGCCCCGGGGGTGGGGATGAGCAGTTCTTC.

A single count supports this clone. The chain couples TRBV7-9 to TRBJ2-2; 12 bases are shared with TRBD2. After removal of 4 bases from V and 0 bases from J, the junction contained 6 bases not matched to a gene. Germline V lookup: CDR1 SEHNR, CDR2 FQNEAQ (reference sequence). The CDR3 spans 18 residues. The CDR3 here is CASSSRTSGASNTGELFF. The CDR3 DNA reads as TGTGCCAGCAGCTCCCGGACTAGCGGGGCCTCGAACACCGGGGAGCTGTTTTTT.

A single count supports this clone. The rearrangement uses TRBV4-1 and TRBJ2-5; TRBD2 matches 11 bases. Germline V gives CDR1 MGHRA, CDR2 YSYEKL. CDR3 length: 16 amino acids. V was clipped by 1 base and J by 5 bases; unmatched bases: 6. CDR3: CASSQGTSGGLETQYF. The DNA for the CDR3 is TGCGCCAGCAGCCAAGGAACTAGCGGGGGTTTGGAGACCCAGTACTTC.

The chain carries TRBV13 and TRBJ1-4, with D possibly being TRBD1 (5 bases). Trimming cost V 5 bases and J 8 bases, with 21 bases left between them. CDR1 and CDR2 from the germline V gene are PRHDT and FYEKMQ (reference sequence). The CDR3 sequence is 16 residues long. The CDR3 DNA reads as TGTGCCAGCAGCCAGTGGGCAGTCAGGGCGGGGGAAAAACTGTTTTTT. Translated: CASSQWAVRAGEKLFF.

V gene TRBV10-3 combines with J gene TRBJ2-7; 8 bases are a match to TRBD2. CDR3 length: 15 amino acids. CDR1 and CDR2 from the germline V gene are ENHRY and SYGVKD. V was clipped by 3 bases and J by 7 bases; unmatched bases: 11. This CDR3 reads CAISDSRGGKEEQYF. DNA for the CDR3: TGTGCCATCAGTGACTCACGGGGGGGTAAAGAGGAGCAGTACTTC.

The chain has TRBV9 and TRBJ1-4, with D unclear. This CDR3 has 13 residues. The germline gives CDR1 SGDLS, CDR2 YYNGEE. V gave up 3 bases and J gave up 4 bases, with 7 bases separating them. CDR3: CASSGGLNEKLFF. The CDR3 DNA follows: TGTGCCAGCAGCGGAGGACTTAATGAAAAACTGTTTTTT.

The V gene is TRBV19, the J gene TRBJ2-7, with D perhaps matching TRBD1 (5 bases). Germline-derived CDR1 and CDR2 are LNHDA and SQIVND (reference sequence). Trimming cost V 4 bases and J 2 bases, with 6 bases left between them. The CDR3 is 12 residues long. CDR3 sequence reads: CASSKTAYEQYF. For the CDR3, the DNA is TGTGCCAGTAGTAAGACAGCCTACGAGCAGTACTTC.

The chain uses TRBV15 and TRBJ1-5; 7 nucleotides match TRBD1. This CDR3 contains 14 residues. Germline loops: CDR1 LNHNV, CDR2 YYDKDF (reference sequence). After removal of 6 bases from V and 7 bases from J, the junction contained 9 bases not matched to a gene. CDR3 nucleotide sequence: TGTGCCACCAGGCAAGAACAGGGGAGCCAGCCCCAGCATTTT. Its translation is CATRQEQGSQPQHF.